Below, one TCR beta chain is given with its context. Antigen unknown. Donors consisted of healthy bone marrow donors. Per germline, CDR1 SEHNR and CDR2 FQNEAQ (reference sequence). This CDR3 region has 14 residues. V lost 1 base and J 3 bases, leaving 8 bases between the germline ends. The source of the sample is a study of cytomegalovirus exposure and HLA in healthy donors. The study, taken as a whole, reports: Differences between HLA loci emerged in a later analysis of TCR association rates, with DRB1 most and HLA-C fewest.

The PCR contained 60 Vbeta and 13 Jbeta primers. Method: immunoSEQ multiplex PCR; TCRdb's copy keeps in-frame clones and lacks some. The sample shows 160,000 or so clones, 70% to 85% of them seen only once. Sequencing used PBMCs. The clonotype originates from a human donor in good health. The chain joins TRBV7-9 to TRBJ2-3, with D maybe TRBD1 (6 bases). The DNA of the CDR3 is TGTGCCAGCAGCTTAGGGGGGCTGACAGATACGCAGTATTTT. Its protein is CASSLGGLTDTQYF.